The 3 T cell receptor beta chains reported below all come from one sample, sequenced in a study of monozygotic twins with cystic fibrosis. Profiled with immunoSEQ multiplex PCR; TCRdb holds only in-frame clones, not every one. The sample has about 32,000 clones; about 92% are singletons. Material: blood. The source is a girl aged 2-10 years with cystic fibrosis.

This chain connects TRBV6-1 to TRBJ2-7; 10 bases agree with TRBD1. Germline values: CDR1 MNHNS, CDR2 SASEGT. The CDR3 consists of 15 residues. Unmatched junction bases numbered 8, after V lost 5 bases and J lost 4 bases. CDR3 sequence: CASSLAGTGDYEQYF. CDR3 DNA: TGTGCCAGCAGTCTAGCCGGGACAGGGGATTACGAGCAGTACTTC.

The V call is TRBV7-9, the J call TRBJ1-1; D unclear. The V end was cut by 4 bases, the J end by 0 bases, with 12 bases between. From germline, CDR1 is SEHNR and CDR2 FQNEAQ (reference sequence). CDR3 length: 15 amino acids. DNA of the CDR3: TGTGCCAGCAGCTGGGCCCTGGAAATGAACACTGAAGCTTTCTTT. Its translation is CASSWALEMNTEAFF.

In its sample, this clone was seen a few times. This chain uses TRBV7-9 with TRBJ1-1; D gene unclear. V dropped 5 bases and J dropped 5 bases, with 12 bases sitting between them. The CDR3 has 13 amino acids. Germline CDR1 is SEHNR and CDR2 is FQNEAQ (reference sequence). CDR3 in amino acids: CASSPTLQTEAFF. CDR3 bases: TGTGCCAGCAGCCCCACCCTACAGACTGAAGCTTTCTTT.